What follows are 13 T cell receptor beta chains derived from one specimen sequenced in a study of CD8 T cells in Susac syndrome. The authors reverse transcribed roughly 0.5 to 1 ug RNA with random hexamers. MiXCR, run by TCRdb on the immunoSEQ multiplex PCR reads, gives a single entry per CDR3 protein. Counted here are under 200,000 distinct CDR3 sequences, around 95% occurring once; the ten biggest clones make up around 0.12%. Material: CD4+ T cells from PBMCs. These receptor sequences come from a human donor with Susac syndrome.

The chain couples TRBV3-1 to TRBJ2-5; weak D call: TRBD2 (6 bases). The CDR3 length is 15 residues. CDR1 is LGHDT, CDR2 YNNKEL, per germline (reference sequence). V lost 4 bases to trimming and J lost 0 bases, with 12 bases between them. The DNA for the CDR3 is TGTGCCAGCAGCCTCGGGACTGGGTACCAAGAGACCCAGTACTTC. It specifies CASSLGTGYQETQYF.

CDR3 in amino acids: CGSPYNEQFF. CDR3 DNA sequence: TGTGGAAGTCCCTACAATGAGCAGTTCTTC. The chain uses TRBV21-1 and TRBJ2-1. TRBV21-1 is listed as a pseudogene. CDR3 length: 10 residues.

CDR3 protein: CASSWSRGGGETQYF. DNA of the CDR3: TGTGCCAGCAGTTGGTCCAGGGGGGGCGGGGAGACCCAGTACTTC. This chain uses TRBV28 with TRBJ2-5; D may correspond to TRBD1 or TRBD2 (7 bases each). This CDR3 spans 15 amino acids. Trimming cost V 4 bases and J 5 bases, with 17 bases left between them. Per germline, CDR1 MDHEN and CDR2 SYDVKM.

The rearrangement uses TRBV7-2 and TRBJ2-3, with no clear D. The CDR3 is made up of 14 amino acids. V gave up 0 bases and J gave up 0 bases, with 4 bases separating them. The germline V gene has CDR1 SGHTA and CDR2 FQGNSA. In DNA, the CDR3 is TGTGCCAGCAGCTTAGCGGCGAGCACAGATACGCAGTATTTT. Amino acid sequence: CASSLAASTDTQYF.

The V gene is TRBV27, the J gene TRBJ2-5; TRBD1 agrees at 8 bases. The CDR3 is 14 residues long. V lost 5 bases, J lost 5 bases, and 7 bases stayed unmatched. CDR1 and CDR2 from the germline V gene are MNHEY and SMNVEV (reference sequence). For the CDR3, the DNA is TGTGCCAGCAGTACTCTTGGACAGGGCGAGACCCAGTACTTC. Protein product: CASSTLGQGETQYF.

J is TRBJ2-6 and V is TRBV30; tentative D call: TRBD1 (5 bases). The CDR3 has 13 amino acids. Germline CDR1 and CDR2: GTSNPN and SVGIG (reference sequence). V was clipped by 8 bases and J by 0 bases, with 8 bases between them. The CDR3 DNA reads TGTGCCGGTACAGGCTCTGGGGCCAACGTCCTGACTTTC. It is translated as CAGTGSGANVLTF.

The chain combines TRBV6-5 with TRBJ2-3; D is ambiguous. Germline V CDR1 and CDR2: MNHEY, SVGAGI. The V and J ends lost 2 bases and 3 bases respectively, with 9 bases between them. CDR3 length equals 14 residues. This CDR3 reads CASSYDPSTDTQYF. The CDR3, as DNA: TGTGCCAGCAGTTACGACCCCAGTACAGATACGCAGTATTTT.

This sequence joins TRBV7-8 and TRBJ2-2; a weak D match, TRBD1 (6 bases). The CDR3 runs 14 residues. V lost 5 bases and J lost 3, with 10 bases in between. The germline CDR1 and CDR2 sequences are SGHVS and FQNEAQ. The CDR3 DNA reads as TGTGCCAGCAGCCAGGACAGCTACACCGGGGAGCTGTTTTTT. Its protein product is CASSQDSYTGELFF.

The chain couples TRBV4-2 to TRBJ2-3; D is possibly TRBD1 or TRBD2 (5 bases each). The CDR3 extends over 14 amino acids. The germline gives CDR1 LGHNA, CDR2 YNFKEQ. The V gene lost 3 bases and the J gene lost 5 bases, with 12 bases spanning the gap. CDR3 in amino acids: CASSHEGSRDTQYF. The CDR3 DNA is TGTGCCAGCAGCCATGAGGGGAGTAGAGATACGCAGTATTTT.

The chain carries TRBV4-2 and TRBJ2-2, with 11 bases matching TRBD1. The CDR3 length is 17 residues. The germline V gene encodes CDR1 LGHNA and CDR2 YNFKEQ. V shed 1 base, J shed 6 bases, and the junction held 7 bases outside the gene matches. The CDR3 here is CASSQAGRGQGAGELFF. Written as DNA, the CDR3 is TGTGCCAGCAGCCAAGCCGGCCGGGGACAGGGGGCCGGGGAGCTGTTTTTT.

This chain uses TRBV29-1 with TRBJ2-2; TRBD1 aligns across 7 bases. Trimming took 4 bases from V and 1 from J; bases not matched to a gene: 3. The germline CDR1 and CDR2 sequences are SQVTM and ANQGSEA. This CDR3 has 14 amino acids. CDR3 residues: CSVGRTGNTGELFF. The CDR3 region has the DNA TGCAGCGTTGGTAGGACAGGGAACACCGGGGAGCTGTTTTTT.

This chain joins TRBV5-4 and TRBJ1-3; 8 nucleotides match TRBD1. There are 15 residues in the CDR3. Trimming cost V 1 base and J 5 bases; bases outside gene matches: 5. Looked up from germline, CDR1 is SGHNT and CDR2 is YYREEE (reference sequence). CDR3 coding DNA: TGTGCCAGCAGCTTGTCAGGGACAGGACGAAACACCATATATTTT. Translated: CASSLSGTGRNTIYF.

The genes are TRBV2 and TRBJ1-1; D remains ambiguous. Germline V gives CDR1 SNHLY, CDR2 FYNNEI. This CDR3 contains 12 residues. V was shortened by 4 bases and J by 4 bases, with 7 bases between the two germline ends. The CDR3 loop reads CASSVLGTEAFF. The CDR3 bases are TGTGCCAGCAGTGTGCTGGGCACTGAAGCTTTCTTT.